This T cell receptor (beta chain) was retrieved from a study of blood T cells in healthy people across ages. Findings and caveats of the study: Long-lived and aged donors differed, with more naive CD4+ cells and higher diversity in the long-lived.

The table lists this clonotype with a count of one. Its antigen remains unidentified. Trimming left V 0 bases short and J 8 bases short, with 11 bases between. Germline V gene lookup returns CDR1 SGHDT and CDR2 YYEEEE. This CDR3 spans 13 amino acids. A second PCR, run for roughly 7 to 12 cycles, used a sample-barcoded 5' primer plus a J-beta primer mix. TCRdb reanalysed the 5' RACE reads using MiXCR and keeps one entry per CDR3 protein. This table has a few hundred thousand distinct CDR3 sequences, about 52% appearing once. This TCR came from a man in his sixties in good health. The rearrangement uses TRBV5-6 and TRBJ1-2; possible D gene TRBD1, 5 bases. Sequencing used blood. The CDR3 protein is CASSLAAGGGYTF. The CDR3 coding sequence is TGTGCCAGCAGCTTGGCGGCCGGGGGGGGCTACACCTTC.